Listed here are 15 T cell receptor beta chains from one sample, sequenced in a study of Ad26.COV2.S vaccination and SARS-CoV-2 variants (dated by TCRdb to the early 2020s). This sample's treatment or condition label indicates: 15 to 20 received Ad26.COV2.S at low or high dose, single or two shots; 5 received placebo; per-sample allocation not given. For vaccine and placebo recipients, the sequenced repertoires came from samples collected on day 63 after the first injection. The library was produced with the immunoSEQ multiplex PCR assay. Imported from immuneACCESS, the table was reduced by TCRdb to in-frame sequences with V and J called. These copies leave out some clones; in studies compared against another copy, an unresolved V gene accounts for under half, and the cause of the remainder is not known. For this sample there are 400,000 to 450,000 clones; more than 80% appear just once. Together, the top ten hold about 12% of the sample.

This material consisted of peripheral blood, taken in a trial of Ad26.COV2.S vaccine versus placebo. The receptors originated from a person between 18 and 65 years old who received the Ad26.COV2.S COVID-19 vaccine or a placebo.

V gene TRBV19 combines with J gene TRBJ1-4; no clear D. Trimming stripped 4 bases from V and 3 bases from J, with 9 bases between. CDR3 size: 14 residues. CDR1 and CDR2 (germline): LNHDA, SQIVND (reference sequence). For the CDR3, the DNA is TGTGCCAGTAGTACGCTGATGCCTAATGAAAAACTGTTTTTT. Translation gives CASSTLMPNEKLFF.

The V and J genes are TRBV10-3 and TRBJ2-5, with D perhaps TRBD1 (6 bases). The CDR3 contains 13 residues. Trimming took off 6 bases at V and 0 bases at J, with 8 bases between the two ends. CDR1 ENHRY and CDR2 SYGVKD come from the germline V gene. The DNA of the CDR3 is TGTGCCATCAGGGGGGCTAACCAAGAGACCCAGTACTTC. Encoded protein: CAIRGANQETQYF.

The chain joins TRBV28 to TRBJ2-3; D is perhaps TRBD1 (5 bases). Trimming cost V 5 bases and J 4 bases, with 25 bases left between them. CDR3 length: 18 amino acids. From germline, CDR1 is MDHEN and CDR2 SYDVKM. Written as DNA, the CDR3 is TGTGCCAGCAGTACGTGGCTCTCGGCCAGGGTTTTAGCAGATACGCAGTATTTT. Its protein is CASSTWLSARVLADTQYF.

CDR3 protein: CASSQGPGGTEAFF. The CDR3 nucleotides read TGTGCCAGCAGCCAGGGGCCAGGGGGCACTGAAGCTTTCTTT. The chain combines TRBV9 with TRBJ1-1; the match to TRBD1 covers 7 bases. Germline V gene sequence: CDR1 SGDLS, CDR2 YYNGEE. This CDR3 has 14 residues. Trimming took 4 bases from V and 4 from J; bases not matched to a gene: 7.

The chain combines TRBV20-1 with TRBJ2-5, with TRBD2 identical over 11 bases. V lost 3 bases, J lost 2 bases, and 8 bases stayed unmatched. CDR3 length equals 16 residues. Per the germline V gene, CDR1 is DFQATT and CDR2 is SNEGSKA (reference sequence). The CDR3 DNA follows: TGCAGTGCTAGTGTAGCGGGAGGGCCCGGTCAAGAGACCCAGTACTTC. Amino acid sequence: CSASVAGGPGQETQYF.

Only one count was recorded for this clone. The rearrangement uses TRBV12-3 or TRBV12-4 and TRBJ2-7, with D unclear. The CDR3 totals 12 residues. Trimming stripped 5 bases from V and 4 bases from J, with 9 bases between. The CDR3 here is CASSLRAYEQYF. The CDR3 DNA sequence: TGTGCCAGCAGTCTAAGAGCTTACGAGCAGTACTTC.

This clone was recorded only once. This rearrangement joins TRBV20-1 to TRBJ2-3; D unresolved. V was clipped by 3 bases and J by 4 bases, with 11 bases between them. Germline V gives CDR1 DFQATT, CDR2 SNEGSKA (reference sequence). The CDR3 is 13 amino acids. DNA for the CDR3: TGCAGTGCTAGTACGAGCGTTGCAGATACGCAGTATTTT. Amino acids: CSASTSVADTQYF.

V and J are TRBV7-9 and TRBJ2-7; D remains unclear. The germline V gene encodes CDR1 SEHNR and CDR2 FQNEAQ (reference sequence). V was clipped by 3 bases and J by 1 base, with 10 bases between them. The CDR3 runs to 14 residues. The CDR3 coding sequence is TGTGCCAGCAGCTTGAACCTGACTTCCTACGAGCAGTACTTC. Translated: CASSLNLTSYEQYF.

Note on this clone: This CDR3 is also generated by other DNA sequences in the sample. The J gene is TRBJ2-1, the V gene TRBV24-1; D is uncertain. V was cut by 0 bases and J by 10 bases, with 3 bases left in between. Germline CDR1 reads KGHDR; CDR2 reads SFDVKD. The CDR3 covers 11 residues. CDR3 sequence reads: CATSDLAEQFF. The CDR3 bases are TGTGCCACCAGTGATTTGGCGGAGCAGTTCTTC.

This clone was counted between two and nine times. The chain couples TRBV27 to TRBJ1-6, with 9 bases that match TRBD1. From germline, CDR1 is MNHEY and CDR2 SMNVEV (reference sequence). After removal of 4 bases from V and 10 bases from J, the junction contained 8 bases not matched to a gene. The length of the CDR3 is 15 residues. The CDR3 loop reads CASSYLGTGISPLHF. CDR3 in DNA: TGTGCCAGCAGTTATCTCGGGACAGGGATCTCACCCCTCCACTTT.

The chain carries TRBV7-3 and TRBJ2-7; the match to TRBD2 covers 8 bases. CDR1 and CDR2 from the germline V gene are SGHTA and FQGTGA. The CDR3 has 14 residues. Germline trimming cut 2 bases from V and 1 base from J; bases unmatched to any gene: 1. The CDR3 nucleotides are TGTGCCAGCAGCTTATTAGCGGGGTCCTACGAGCAGTACTTC. Protein sequence: CASSLLAGSYEQYF.

The chain combines TRBV9 with TRBJ2-2; no clear D gene. This CDR3 is 16 amino acids long. The V end lost 4 bases, the J end lost 1 base, and 14 bases lay between the germline ends. Germline loops: CDR1 SGDLS, CDR2 YYNGEE. Here the CDR3 reads CASSPKVFLNTGELFF. The CDR3 bases are TGTGCCAGCAGCCCGAAGGTGTTCCTGAACACCGGGGAGCTGTTTTTT.

J is TRBJ1-1 and V is TRBV20-1; D unresolved. CDR3 length: 11 residues. The germline V gene encodes CDR1 DFQATT and CDR2 SNEGSKA (reference sequence). CDR3: CRALGGTEAFF. Written as DNA, the CDR3 is TGCAGGGCGCTAGGTGGCACTGAAGCTTTCTTT.

The chain has TRBV4-1 and TRBJ2-5; D not certain. V was clipped by 0 bases and J by 0 bases, with 17 bases between them. Per the germline V gene, CDR1 is MGHRA and CDR2 is YSYEKL. The CDR3 covers 18 residues. This chain's CDR3 is CASSQDTSTKAYQETQYF. Written as DNA, the CDR3 is TGCGCCAGCAGCCAAGATACCTCGACCAAAGCCTACCAAGAGACCCAGTACTTC.

The chain joins TRBV29-1 to TRBJ2-1; 7 nucleotides match TRBD2. The trim removed 8 bases at V and 0 bases at J, leaving 4 bases unmatched. From germline, CDR1 is SQVTM and CDR2 ANQGSEA. CDR3 length: 13 amino acids. The CDR3 nucleotides are TGCAGCACCCAGCGGGGCTCCTACAATGAGCAGTTCTTC. It codes for CSTQRGSYNEQFF.